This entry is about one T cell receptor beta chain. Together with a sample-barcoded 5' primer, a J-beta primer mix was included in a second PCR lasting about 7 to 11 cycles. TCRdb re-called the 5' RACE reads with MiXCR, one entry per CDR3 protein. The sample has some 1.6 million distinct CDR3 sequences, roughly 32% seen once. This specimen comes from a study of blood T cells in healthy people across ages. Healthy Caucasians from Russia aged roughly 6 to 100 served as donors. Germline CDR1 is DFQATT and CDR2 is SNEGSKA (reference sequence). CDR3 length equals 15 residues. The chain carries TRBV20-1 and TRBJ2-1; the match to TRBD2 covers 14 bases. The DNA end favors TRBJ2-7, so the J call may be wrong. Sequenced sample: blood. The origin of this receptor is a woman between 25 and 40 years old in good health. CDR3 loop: CSAPGTSGSYNEQYF. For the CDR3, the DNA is TGCAGTGCTCCCGGGACTAGCGGGAGTTACAATGAGCAGTACTTC.